Listed below are T cell receptor beta chains from one sample, sequenced in a study of regulatory T cells in long-lasting Graves disease. TCRdb reprocessed the multiplex PCR reads with MiXCR, giving one entry per CDR3 protein. Of around 450,000 distinct CDR3 sequences listed, under 25% were seen once; the top ten hold more than 6%. Specimen: peripheral blood mononuclear cells (PBMCs), collected when the disease was refractory, from a patient treated with antithyroid drugs. The receptors originated from a female donor with Graves disease. CDR3s include the opening cysteine and the closing phenylalanine or tryptophan. Fields, in order: J gene, V gene, D gene, clone size, CDR3 DNA, CDR3 protein. A D gene is named only where the DNA matches it firmly. Size is omitted from some rows. Given values are once, few, many or a class for expanded clones.

TRBJ2-7,TRBV27,-,many,TGTGCCAGCAGTTTTGACTCCACCTACGAGCAGTACTTC,CASSFDSTYEQYF
TRBJ1-2,TRBV12-3/TRBV12-4,-,many,TGTGCCAGCAGTGCGCCCGTGGGACGGATAAACTATGGCTACACCTTC,CASSAPVGRINYGYTF
TRBJ2-2,TRBV24-1,TRBD1,-,TGTGCCACCAGTGATTTAGGGACAGGGAAACCCGGGGAGCTGTTTTTT,CATSDLGTGKPGELFF
TRBJ2-7,TRBV6-5,-,many,TGTGCCAGCAGTTACTCCGGACGGAACTACGAGCAGTACTTC,CASSYSGRNYEQYF
TRBJ2-2,TRBV15,TRBD1,-,TGTGCCACCAGCAGACTATGGACAGGGGGGGAGGTCGAGCTGTTTTTT,CATSRLWTGGEVELFF
TRBJ2-7,TRBV19,TRBD1,-,TGTGCCAGTAGTGCAGGGGGCCCAGGCGAGCAGTACTTC,CASSAGGPGEQYF
TRBJ1-4,TRBV28,TRBD1,many,TGTGCCAGCAGCGGACAGGGGACCCTCGAAAAACTGTTTTTT,CASSGQGTLEKLFF
TRBJ2-7,TRBV7-9,-,few,TGTGCCAGCAGCTTAATAGCCGATGCACAGGGCTCCTCCTACGAGCAGTACTTC,CASSLIADAQGSSYEQYF
TRBJ2-7,TRBV15,-,many,TGTGCCACCCGGGCAGGCTACGAGCAGTACTTC,CATRAGYEQYF
TRBJ2-7,TRBV10-3,-,many,TGTGCCATCAGGGACAACTACGAGCAGTACTTC,CAIRDNYEQYF
TRBJ1-2,TRBV12-3/TRBV12-4,-,few,TGTGCCAGCAGTTTAAAAGGAGGCTACACCTTC,CASSLKGGYTF
TRBJ1-2,TRBV5-1,TRBD1,-,TGCGCCAGCAGCTTGGCCCTCACAGGGGGTATGGATGGCTACACCTTC,CASSLALTGGMDGYTF
TRBJ1-4,TRBV20-1,-,few,TGCAGTGCTCTAGAAAACGGGAATGAAAAACTGTTTTTT,CSALENGNEKLFF
TRBJ1-2,TRBV12-3/TRBV12-4,-,many,TGTGCCAGCAGTTCTCTTACAGGTGCTGTAGGAAATGGCTACACCTTC,CASSSLTGAVGNGYTF
TRBJ1-5,TRBV12-3/TRBV12-4,TRBD1,many,TGTGCCAGCAGTTTACCAGGGGGAGGAGTGCCCCAGCATTTT,CASSLPGGGVPQHF
TRBJ1-4,TRBV9,-,few,TGTGCCAGCAGCGTATCCCCGGGCGGAAAGAATGAAAAACTGTTTTTT,CASSVSPGGKNEKLFF
TRBJ2-5,TRBV7-9,-,-,TGTGCCAGCAGCTTATCAGGGGCGTACCAAGAGACCCAGTACTTC,CASSLSGAYQETQYF
TRBJ1-1,TRBV7-2,-,-,TGTGCCAGCAGCTTAGCGATACTGGGTTTTGAAGCTTTCTTT,CASSLAILGFEAFF
TRBJ2-7,TRBV28,-,many,TGTGCCAGCAGTCTCCAACCTCTCAACACCTACGAGCAGTACTTC,CASSLQPLNTYEQYF
TRBJ1-6,TRBV6-1,TRBD1,many,TGTGCCAGCAGCACATCCCCGGGACAGCGGAATTCACCCCTCCACTTT,CASSTSPGQRNSPLHF
TRBJ1-6,TRBV28,-,-,TGTGCCAGCAGTTCCACAGGGAGGCGTAATTCACCCCTCCACTTT,CASSSTGRRNSPLHF
TRBJ1-1,TRBV6-1,-,few,TGTGCCAGCAGTACTTACAGCGGCACTGAAGCTTTCTTT,CASSTYSGTEAFF
TRBJ1-1,TRBV7-2,-,-,TGTGCCAGCAGCCCCGAAAGTTGGACTGAAGCTTTCTTT,CASSPESWTEAFF
TRBJ2-4,TRBV7-2,TRBD2,-,TGTGCCAGCAGCCCAAGTCCCAGCGGGGGGGCTCAGAACATTCAGTACTTC,CASSPSPSGGAQNIQYF
TRBJ1-2,TRBV24-1,-,-,TGTGCCACCAGTGATCCGCACCGGGACTATGGCTACACCTTC,CATSDPHRDYGYTF
TRBJ1-4,TRBV12-3/TRBV12-4,TRBD1,many,TGTGCCAGCAGTGTTACAGGGGCAACTAATGAAAAACTGTTTTTT,CASSVTGATNEKLFF
TRBJ1-2,TRBV12-3/TRBV12-4,TRBD1,many,TGTGCCAGCAGTTTCGGGACAGGGGGTACCCTCTATGGCTACACCTTC,CASSFGTGGTLYGYTF
TRBJ2-7,TRBV27,-,many,TGTGCCAGCAGTTTTCTAGGGGACTACGAGCAGTACTTC,CASSFLGDYEQYF
TRBJ1-5,TRBV6-2/TRBV6-3,-,-,TGTGCCAGCGGCGCCGAGGGGGGTGGACAGCCCCAGCATTTT,CASGAEGGGQPQHF
TRBJ2-7,TRBV7-2,TRBD2,many,TGTGCCAGCGGGGAGGCTAGCGGGGGCCAAACCTACGAGCAGTACTTC,CASGEASGGQTYEQYF
TRBJ2-2,TRBV30,-,few,TGTGCCTGTTACACCGGGGAGCTGTTTTTT,CACYTGELFF
TRBJ1-2,TRBV12-3/TRBV12-4,TRBD1,many,TGTGCCAGCAGTTCGAACACAGGGGGCCACTATGGCTACACCTTC,CASSSNTGGHYGYTF
TRBJ1-2,TRBV3-1,TRBD1,-,TGTGCCAGCAGCCAACCCCTGGGACAGGGAGCCGCCTGGCCATCCTCCAGACATGGCTACACCTTC,CASSQPLGQGAAWPSSRHGYTF
TRBJ2-7,TRBV20-1,-,many,TGCAGTGCAATCGACCGGGACACCAACATCTACGAGCAGTACTTC,CSAIDRDTNIYEQYF
TRBJ1-6,TRBV27,TRBD1,many,TGTGCCCCTTCTCCCGGGACAGGGGCCTATAATTCACCCCTCCACTTT,CAPSPGTGAYNSPLHF
TRBJ2-7,TRBV4-1,-,few,TGCGCCAGCAGCCAAGAATCAGGGGGGCGCATCCACGAGCAGTACTTC,CASSQESGGRIHEQYF
TRBJ1-2,TRBV29-1,-,-,TGCAGCGTTGGAGGGGGTAGTGGGGGGTATGGCTACACCTTC,CSVGGGSGGYGYTF
TRBJ2-7,TRBV19,-,-,TGTGCCAGCTCGTTGATCGGGACGGCACCCTACGAGCAGTACTTC,CASSLIGTAPYEQYF
TRBJ1-1,TRBV10-3,-,-,TGTGCCATCAGTGAGTCGAAGGGGCTGGGCACTGAAGCTTTCTTT,CAISESKGLGTEAFF
TRBJ1-1,TRBV12-3/TRBV12-4,-,many,TGTGCCAGCGGAGGGGTAATGGTATCGAACACTGAAGCTTTCTTT,CASGGVMVSNTEAFF
TRBJ1-2,TRBV7-9,-,-,TGTGCCAGCAGCTTTGGACGGGAATCTAACTATGGCTACACCTTC,CASSFGRESNYGYTF
TRBJ1-1,TRBV5-1,-,-,TGCGCCAGCAGCTTGGGCCCCGGGGAGGACACTGAAGCTTTCTTT,CASSLGPGEDTEAFF
TRBJ1-1,TRBV6-2/TRBV6-3,-,-,TGTGCCAGCATGGCAGGGGCCACTGAAGCTTTCTTT,CASMAGATEAFF
TRBJ2-7,TRBV11-2,TRBD2,-,TGTGCCAGCACCGGGGGAGGGAATTACTACGAGCAGTACTTC,CASTGGGNYYEQYF
TRBJ2-7,TRBV19,-,few,TGTGCCAGTAGTTGGGGTTCCGAGCAGTACTTC,CASSWGSEQYF
TRBJ2-2,TRBV30,-,few,TGTGCCTGGAGTCCCAACACCGGGGAGCTGTTTTTT,CAWSPNTGELFF
TRBJ1-6,TRBV7-2,-,few,TGTGCCAGCAGCTTAGCTCAGTCTTCACCCCTCCACTTT,CASSLAQSSPLHF
TRBJ2-1,TRBV3-1,-,few,TGTGCCAGCAGCCGGTTGGATCTCGAGCAGTTCTTC,CASSRLDLEQFF